The 30 T cell receptor beta chains below come from one sample, sequenced in a study of T cell changes during pregnancy in multiple sclerosis (dated by TCRdb to the late 2010s). Library prep was done by the immunoSEQ multiplex PCR assay. The source is immuneACCESS, and TCRdb retained only in-frame sequences with V and J called. Part of the clones is not carried over; for the studies checked, unresolved V genes explain less than half of this, and the remainder is unexplained. The sample contains about 54,000 clones, about nine tenths of them found a single time. 0.95% to 1.5% of the sample rests with the top ten. This material consisted of peripheral blood, taken after pregnancy. The receptors come from a female donor in good health, enrolled as a control in a pregnancy study.

The chain has TRBV7-9 and TRBJ2-3, with D possibly matching TRBD2 (6 bases). With 2 bases removed from V and 2 bases from J, the gap between germline ends came to 17 bases. Per the germline V gene, CDR1 is SEHNR and CDR2 is FQNEAQ (reference sequence). This CDR3 has 17 amino acids. The CDR3 region is CASSLSGPSALTDTQYF. CDR3 nucleotide sequence: TGTGCCAGCAGCTTAAGCGGGCCTAGCGCCCTCACAGATACGCAGTATTTT.

This clone was recorded once. This chain uses TRBV6-5 with TRBJ2-7; tentatively, D is TRBD1 (5 bases). The CDR3 totals 14 residues. CDR1 and CDR2 (germline): MNHEY, SVGAGI. V lost 6 bases and J lost 2, with 14 bases in between. CDR3 coding DNA: TGTGCCAGCAGGCTCCAGGGTACTGCCTACGAGCAGTACTTC. It specifies CASRLQGTAYEQYF.

This rearrangement joins TRBV9 to TRBJ2-2; D remains ambiguous. Trimming stripped 0 bases from V and 5 bases from J, with 8 bases between. The germline CDR1 and CDR2 sequences are SGDLS and YYNGEE. The length of the CDR3 is 14 residues. The CDR3 DNA follows: TGTGCCAGCAGCGTAGTTGGTGAGACCGGGGAGCTGTTTTTT. The encoded protein is CASSVVGETGELFF.

The chain carries TRBV5-4 and TRBJ1-2; D is unresolved. This CDR3 contains 14 residues. V dropped 4 bases and J dropped 5 bases, with 15 bases sitting between them. Per the germline V gene, CDR1 is SGHNT and CDR2 is YYREEE (reference sequence). The CDR3 DNA reads as TGTGCCAGCAGCCCCGTCGAAATCCGGTATGGCTACACCTTC. This translates into CASSPVEIRYGYTF.

Here the CDR3 reads CASRERENTGELFF. DNA of the CDR3: TGTGCCAGCAGGGAGCGGGAGAACACCGGGGAGCTGTTTTTT. This sequence joins TRBV2 and TRBJ2-2; 7 bases line up with TRBD2. V was clipped by 6 bases and J by 1 base; unmatched bases: 2. This CDR3 is 14 amino acids long. Germline V CDR1 and CDR2: SNHLY, FYNNEI.

This rearrangement joins TRBV2 to TRBJ2-3; TRBD2 might be the D (7 bases). The CDR3 consists of 13 residues. Germline V gives CDR1 SNHLY, CDR2 FYNNEI. V gave up 7 bases and J gave up 2 bases, with 10 bases separating them. CDR3 residues: CASTGGVTDTQYF. The CDR3 DNA follows: TGTGCCAGCACGGGGGGCGTCACAGATACGCAGTATTTT.

The chain recombines TRBV5-1 with TRBJ2-2, with D possibly matching TRBD1 (6 bases). Trimming took 5 bases from V and 5 from J, leaving 10 bases between them. This CDR3 contains 13 residues. Germline values: CDR1 SGHRS, CDR2 YFSETQ. The CDR3 loop is CASSWGRTGELFF. CDR3 nucleotides: TGCGCCAGCAGTTGGGGGCGGACCGGGGAGCTGTTTTTT.

This clone was detected only once. V gene TRBV18 combines with J gene TRBJ1-5; D might be TRBD1 (6 bases). Germline V lookup: CDR1 KGHSH, CDR2 LQKENI. The CDR3 consists of 15 residues. Trimming removed 4 bases from V and 4 bases from J, with 14 bases in between. CDR3 protein: CASSLLGDTNQPQHF. DNA for the CDR3: TGTGCCAGCTCACTACTAGGGGACACTAATCAGCCCCAGCATTTT.

The genes are TRBV4-1 and TRBJ1-1; D is undetermined. CDR1 is MGHRA, CDR2 YSYEKL, per germline. The V end lost 2 bases, the J end lost 7 bases, and 8 bases lay between the germline ends. The CDR3 is 12 residues long. In nucleotides, the CDR3 is TGCGCCAGCAGCCAAACCGGGGTTGAAGCTTTCTTT. Translating gives CASSQTGVEAFF.

This clone appeared a single time. The V and J genes are TRBV30 and TRBJ1-4, with D unresolved. The CDR3 length is 13 residues. The germline V gene has CDR1 GTSNPN and CDR2 SVGIG (reference sequence). With 0 bases removed from V and 8 bases from J, the gap between germline ends came to 10 bases. CDR3 amino acids: CAWSVFGREKLFF. The CDR3 DNA reads TGTGCCTGGAGTGTCTTCGGGAGGGAAAAACTGTTTTTT.

The chain recombines TRBV7-2 with TRBJ2-7, with 7 bases identical to TRBD1. Losses at the gene ends were 1 base for V and 6 bases for J; bases not matched to a gene: 3. Germline V lookup: CDR1 SGHTA, CDR2 FQGNSA. The length of the CDR3 is 13 residues. This CDR3 is CASSLGTGREQYF. As DNA, the CDR3 is TGTGCCAGCAGCTTAGGGACAGGCCGCGAGCAGTACTTC.

The V call is TRBV6-6, the J call TRBJ2-3, with D possibly matching TRBD1 (5 bases). Trimming pared 2 bases from V and 2 bases from J, leaving 14 bases between. The germline V gene encodes CDR1 MNHNY and CDR2 SVGAGI (reference sequence). This CDR3 region has 16 residues. CDR3 sequence (DNA): TGTGCCAGCAGTTACAACCCAGGGATGATCACAGATACGCAGTATTTT. As protein: CASSYNPGMITDTQYF.

The rearrangement joins TRBV11-2 to TRBJ2-7; D might be TRBD2 (6 bases). Trimming removed 0 bases from V and 2 bases from J, with 17 bases in between. CDR1 and CDR2 (germline): SGHAT, FQNNGV. The CDR3 length is 17 residues. In DNA, the CDR3 is TGTGCCAGCAGCTTAGAGGTTGCGGCGGGACGAGCCTACGAGCAGTACTTC. Its translation is CASSLEVAAGRAYEQYF.

This clone was counted between two and nine times. The chain has TRBV18 and TRBJ2-2; maybe TRBD2 (5 bases). The CDR3 length is 15 residues. Germline V lookup: CDR1 KGHSH, CDR2 LQKENI. V gave up 2 bases and J gave up 1 base, with 8 bases separating them. CDR3 bases: TGTGCCAGCTCACCAGCCCGGGGGAACACCGGGGAGCTGTTTTTT. It codes for CASSPARGNTGELFF.

The J gene is TRBJ2-5, the V gene TRBV7-2; TRBD2 agrees at 7 bases. The trim removed 3 bases at V and 2 bases at J, leaving 9 bases unmatched. The CDR3 is 16 residues long. In germline, CDR1 is SGHTA, CDR2 FQGNSA. CDR3 in DNA: TGTGCCAGCAGCTTTTGGGGGAGGGGTTCACAAGAGACCCAGTACTTC. The encoded protein is CASSFWGRGSQETQYF. Together with reference TRBV7-2 and TRBJ2-5, the CDR3 gives the full variable domain: GAGVSQSPSNKVTEKGKDVELRCDPISGHTALYWYRQSLGQGLEFLIYFQGNSAPDKSGLPSDRFSAERTGGSVSTLTIQRTQQEDSAVYLCASSFWGRGSQETQYFGPGTRLLVL.

The chain carries TRBV7-9 and TRBJ1-2; D is uncertain. CDR1 is SEHNR, CDR2 FQNEAQ, per germline (reference sequence). The CDR3 is made up of 15 amino acids. V lost 0 bases and J 5 bases, leaving 13 bases between the germline ends. The CDR3 is CASSLAGGGIYGYTF. DNA of the CDR3: TGTGCCAGCAGCTTAGCAGGTGGAGGAATATATGGCTACACCTTC.

V usage is TRBV28 and J usage is TRBJ2-1; TRBD2 might be the D (6 bases). V dropped 3 bases and J dropped 8 bases, with 20 bases sitting between them. The CDR3 length is 16 residues. Germline CDR1 reads MDHEN; CDR2 reads SYDVKM. The CDR3 bases are TGTGCCAGCAGTTTTAGTTGGTCAGGGTGGGGGGATGAGCAGTTCTTC. The encoded protein is CASSFSWSGWGDEQFF. Variable domain in full (rest from reference TRBV28 and TRBJ2-1): DVKVTQSSRYLVKRTGEKVFLECVQDMDHENMFWYRQDPGLGLRLIYFSYDVKMKEKGDIPEGYSVSREKKERFSLILESASTNQTSMYLCASSFSWSGWGDEQFFGPGTRLTVL.

This sequence joins TRBV7-6 and TRBJ2-7, with D tentatively TRBD1 (6 bases). Per germline, CDR1 SGHVS and CDR2 FNYEAQ. The CDR3 is 16 residues long. V lost 3 bases and J 1 base, leaving 16 bases between the germline ends. CDR3 loop: CASSLGAGQTSYEQYF. In DNA form, the CDR3 reads TGTGCCAGCAGCTTGGGGGCAGGCCAAACATCCTACGAGCAGTACTTC.

The chain joins TRBV6-1 to TRBJ1-2; D is possibly TRBD1 (5 bases). CDR3 length: 14 residues. V lost 4 bases and J lost 4, with 13 bases in between. Germline values: CDR1 MNHNS, CDR2 SASEGT. The CDR3 region has the DNA TGTGCCAGCAGTGTTGCGGGGCACAGCTATGGCTACACCTTC. Translated, it gives CASSVAGHSYGYTF.

The rearrangement links TRBV7-9 to TRBJ1-2; the D is unclear. The CDR3 has 14 residues. Germline V gene lookup returns CDR1 SEHNR and CDR2 FQNEAQ (reference sequence). V was trimmed by 0 bases and J by 6 bases, leaving 11 bases between them. Here the CDR3 DNA reads TGTGCCAGCAGCTTAGCGATGGCGGGCAATGGCTACACCTTC. It translates to CASSLAMAGNGYTF.

This rearrangement joins TRBV6-1 to TRBJ2-7; 7 nucleotides agree with TRBD2. The germline CDR1 and CDR2 sequences are MNHNS and SASEGT. CDR3 length: 14 amino acids. V shed 7 bases and J 3 bases; nucleotides not matched to a gene: 9. For the CDR3, the DNA is TGTGCCAGCAATCTAGACGGGGGGAGCTACGAGCAGTACTTC. Residues: CASNLDGGSYEQYF.

The V gene is TRBV6-1, the J gene TRBJ2-1; 10 bases map to TRBD2. The CDR3 extends over 15 amino acids. Germline values: CDR1 MNHNS, CDR2 SASEGT. V trimming: 7 bases; J trimming: 5 bases; junction bases outside the gene matches: 8. The CDR3: CASIQSGGANNEQFF. Written as DNA, the CDR3 is TGTGCCAGCATCCAAAGCGGGGGGGCGAACAATGAGCAGTTCTTC.

The V and J genes are TRBV14 and TRBJ2-7; TRBD1 is a possible D gene (5 bases). Trimming removed 1 base at V and 5 bases at J, with 21 bases between. Looked up from germline, CDR1 is SGHDN and CDR2 is FVKESK. This CDR3 is 17 amino acids long. CDR3 sequence (DNA): TGTGCCAGCAGCCAAGTCCTCTGGGCTGGACAAGGGAACGAGCAGTACTTC. It translates to CASSQVLWAGQGNEQYF.

The chain uses TRBV6-5 and TRBJ1-1; 9 nucleotides match TRBD1. The CDR3 spans 15 residues. Germline lookup yields CDR1 MNHEY and CDR2 SVGAGI. Trimming cost V 5 bases and J 5 bases; bases outside gene matches: 9. CDR3 amino acids: CASSRTPDRGTEAFF. Written as DNA, the CDR3 is TGTGCCAGCAGTCGCACCCCGGACAGGGGAACTGAAGCTTTCTTT.

The chain recombines TRBV5-6 with TRBJ2-3, with 8 positions matching TRBD2. Germline CDR1 SGHDT, CDR2 YYEEEE. J gave up 2 bases and V 4 bases, and 6 bases lay outside the gene matches. The CDR3 consists of 15 residues. The CDR3 sequence: CASSLDGGVTDTQYF. Here the CDR3 DNA reads TGTGCCAGCAGCCTCGACGGGGGGGTCACAGATACGCAGTATTTT.

CDR3 nucleotide sequence: TGTGCCAGCAGTTTAGGGCTGAACACTGAAGCTTTCTTT. Protein sequence: CASSLGLNTEAFF. The chain has TRBV28 and TRBJ1-1; no reliable D call. This CDR3 is 13 amino acids long. In germline, CDR1 is MDHEN, CDR2 SYDVKM. V was shortened by 2 bases and J by 0 bases, with 4 bases between the two germline ends.

Comment on this clone: A junction end diverges from the germline sequence, so it may reflect a read error. The V and J genes are TRBV11-3 and TRBJ1-6; D not resolved. This CDR3 is built from 14 residues. The germline CDR1 and CDR2 sequences are SGHNT and YENEEA. Here the CDR3 reads CASSLDGPNSPLHF. The CDR3, as DNA: TGTGCCAGCAGTTTAGACGGTCCGAATTCACCCCTCCACTTT.

This clone came up once. The chain uses TRBV4-1 and TRBJ2-3; D is uncertain. Per the germline V gene, CDR1 is MGHRA and CDR2 is YSYEKL. V lost 0 bases, J lost 3 bases, and 7 bases lay in between. This CDR3 is 14 amino acids long. The CDR3 is CASSQDQDTDTQYF. The CDR3 region has the DNA TGCGCCAGCAGCCAAGATCAGGATACAGATACGCAGTATTTT.

The J gene is TRBJ2-7, the V gene TRBV6-6; 10 positions match TRBD1. Germline CDR1 and CDR2: MNHNY and SVGAGI (reference sequence). This CDR3 region has 15 residues. The ends lost 7 bases at V and 5 bases at J; junction bases unmatched: 11. The CDR3 nucleotides read TGTGCCAGCACGGAACCGGGACAGGGGATTCACGAGCAGTACTTC. Amino acids: CASTEPGQGIHEQYF.

V and J are TRBV5-5 and TRBJ1-2; tentative D call: TRBD1 (5 bases). This CDR3 has 15 residues. Looked up from germline, CDR1 is SGHKS and CDR2 is YYEKEE (reference sequence). V lost 4 bases to trimming and J lost 3 bases, with 16 bases between them. The CDR3 is CASSPPPGGDYGYTF. The CDR3 coding sequence is TGTGCCAGCAGCCCCCCACCCGGGGGAGACTATGGCTACACCTTC.